This T cell receptor (beta chain) came from a study of blood T cell repertoires in COVID-19. TCRdb's copy holds only in-frame clones and misses some; the assay was immunoSEQ multiplex PCR. The sample consists of under 60,000 clones, roughly 87% of them appearing once. The CDR3 spans 10 residues. CDR1 and CDR2 from the germline V gene are SQVTM and ANQGSEA. V was clipped by 3 bases and J by 6 bases, with 5 bases between them. The chain links TRBV29-1 to TRBJ1-2; D uncertain. This clonotype originated in a human donor in a cohort sampled during active COVID-19. The sample consisted of peripheral blood. The CDR3 protein is CSVDENGYTF. Written as DNA, the CDR3 is TGCAGCGTTGACGAGAATGGCTACACCTTC.